This TCR beta chain derives from a study of response to subunit inactivated influenza vaccine. The sample holds a few counts of this clonotype. As yet, its antigen is unknown. The germline V and J ends were trimmed by 2 bases and 14 bases, with 13 bases remaining between them. Germline CDR1 MNHEY, CDR2 SMNVEV (reference sequence). The CDR3 has 13 residues. Study-level results: Researchers suggested that each seasonal influenza vaccination recruits few new T cells.

TCRdb re-called the RT-PCR reads with MiXCR, one entry per CDR3 protein. The sample yields about 700,000 distinct CDR3 sequences, approximately 15% seen once. The clonotype was recovered from a man aged 50 or older who received an inactivated influenza vaccine. The material was PBMCs from blood, obtained approximately 12 days after vaccination. V is TRBV27 and J is TRBJ1-6; a possible D gene is TRBD1 (6 bases). The CDR3 nucleotides read TGTGCCAGCAGTTTAATCGCAGGGGACTCCCTCCACTTT. Protein: CASSLIAGDSLHF.